Sequencing of this T cell receptor (beta chain) was carried out in a study of T cell repertoires in cytomegalovirus infection. Germline lookup yields CDR1 DFQATT and CDR2 SNEGSKA (reference sequence). The V gene lost 4 bases and the J gene lost 6 bases, with 13 bases spanning the gap. CDR3 size: 12 residues. TCRdb used MiXCR to reprocess the reads, holding one entry per CDR3 protein. The sample carries some 390,000 distinct CDR3 sequences, around 18% recorded once. There are a few counts of this clonotype. The rearrangement uses TRBV20-1 and TRBJ2-7, with D perhaps being TRBD1 or TRBD2 (5 bases each). The source of this sequence is a human donor in good health (CMV status not recorded). Some clones in this sample may be carry-over from other donors' samples. The specimen was PBMCs. Written as DNA, the CDR3 is TGCAGTGCTATCCGAGGGGTCGGCGAGCAGTACTTC. It is translated as CSAIRGVGEQYF.